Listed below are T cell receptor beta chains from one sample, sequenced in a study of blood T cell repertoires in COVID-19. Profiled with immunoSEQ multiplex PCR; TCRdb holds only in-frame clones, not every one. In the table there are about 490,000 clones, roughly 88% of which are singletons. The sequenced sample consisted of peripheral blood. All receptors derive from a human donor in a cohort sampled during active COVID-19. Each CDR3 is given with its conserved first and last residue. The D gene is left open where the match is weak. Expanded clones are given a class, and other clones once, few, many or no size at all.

TGTGCCAGCTCACCAGTATCGGTGGGAGGCTCTGGGGCCAACGTCCTGACTTTC,CASSPVSVGGSGANVLTF,once,TRBJ2-6,TRBV18,.
TGTGCCAGCAGCGTAGATTCGGGAGACCGCAATGAGCAGTTCTTC,CASSVDSGDRNEQFF,.,TRBJ2-1,TRBV9,.
TGTGCCAGCGGAGCTTATTTTGGGGCTACTGGGGCCAACGTCCTGACTTTC,CASGAYFGATGANVLTF,.,TRBJ2-6,TRBV3-1/TRBV3-2,.
TGTGCCAGCAGCGACCGGGACAGGTCGTGGAATGAGCAGTTCTTC,CASSDRDRSWNEQFF,.,TRBJ2-1,TRBV5-5,TRBD1
TGTGCCAGCAGTTACTCGTCGAGGGTTGGCGGAGGAGCTTTCTTT,CASSYSSRVGGGAFF,once,TRBJ1-1,TRBV6-5,.
TGTGCCAGCAGTGGTCGTGTTGGGGCGACCGGGGAGCTGTTTTTT,CASSGRVGATGELFF,few,TRBJ2-2,TRBV7-9,.
TGTGCCAGCAGCCCAAACCCGGGACAGGGAAAGATTTATGGCTACACCTTC,CASSPNPGQGKIYGYTF,once,TRBJ1-2,TRBV7-9,TRBD1
TGTGCCAGCAGCTTAGGTAACAGGGGCTACGAGCAGTACTTC,CASSLGNRGYEQYF,.,TRBJ2-7,TRBV7-3,TRBD1
TGTGCCAGCAGTTTATCCACGGGAGAATTCCACAATGAGCAGTTCTTC,CASSLSTGEFHNEQFF,.,TRBJ2-1,TRBV27,.
TGTGCCAGCAGCCAAGATAGGGGGCAATCCGTAACTCTACAGTTCTTC,CASSQDRGQSVTLQFF,.,TRBJ2-1,TRBV3-1/TRBV3-2,TRBD1
TGCGCCAGCAGCCAATTGAGCTCCTATAATTCACCCCTCCACTTT,CASSQLSSYNSPLHF,.,TRBJ1-6,TRBV4-3,.
TGTGCCAGCAGTTTGGCAGGGGGCGTGTACGAGCAGTACTTC,CASSLAGGVYEQYF,.,TRBJ2-7,TRBV6-2/TRBV6-3,TRBD1
TGTGCCAGCACCCCTAGCACGAGGGCTAATGAAAAACTGTTTTTT,CASTPSTRANEKLFF,.,TRBJ1-4,TRBV7-2,.